What follows are 27 T cell receptor beta chains derived from one specimen sequenced in a study of early T cells in non-severe SARS-CoV-2 infection. MiXCR, applied by TCRdb to the 5' RACE reads, yields one record per CDR3 protein. The table shows approximately 90,000 distinct CDR3 sequences, with about 10% occurring only once. Sequences were derived from whole blood, sampled at baseline. These receptors were obtained from an adult who was a healthcare worker with PCR-confirmed SARS-CoV-2 infection or an uninfected control (not recorded which).

V usage is TRBV24-1 and J usage is TRBJ1-1, with D maybe TRBD1 (5 bases). Germline V gene lookup returns CDR1 KGHDR and CDR2 SFDVKD. V shed 4 bases and J shed 1 base, with 12 bases lying between them. The CDR3 has 15 amino acids. This CDR3 is CATSERGHSNTEAFF. The CDR3 nucleotides read TGTGCCACCAGTGAAAGAGGACACTCGAACACTGAAGCTTTCTTT.

This clonotype was observed a handful of times. The V call is TRBV5-1, the J call TRBJ2-1, with D perhaps assigned TRBD1 or TRBD2 (5 bases each). The CDR3 runs 14 residues. Looked up from germline, CDR1 is SGHRS and CDR2 is YFSETQ. V was cut by 4 bases and J by 5 bases, with 13 bases left in between. The CDR3 DNA follows: TGCGCCAGCAGCCGGGGACCTCCTGACAATGAGCAGTTCTTC. Translation: CASSRGPPDNEQFF.

This clonotype has just a few counts. The J gene is TRBJ2-7, the V gene TRBV29-1; 9 bases match TRBD1. Trimming took 7 bases from V and 3 from J; bases not matched to a gene: 7. The CDR3 contains 13 residues. Germline lookup yields CDR1 SQVTM and CDR2 ANQGSEA. The CDR3 here is CSAKTGGNYEQYF. The CDR3 DNA follows: TGCAGCGCGAAGACAGGGGGGAACTACGAGCAGTACTTC.

This clonotype has only a few counts. The gene calls are TRBV27 and TRBJ1-1; TRBD1 agrees at 7 bases. CDR1 is MNHEY, CDR2 SMNVEV, per germline (reference sequence). The V gene end was trimmed by 5 bases and the J gene end by 5 bases; junction bases not matched to a gene: 14. The CDR3 has 16 amino acids. The chain's CDR3 is CASSPQQGRVRTEAFF. DNA of the CDR3: TGTGCCAGCAGTCCCCAACAGGGGAGGGTCCGTACTGAAGCTTTCTTT.

The chain is built from TRBV11-2 and TRBJ2-3; D not resolved. The CDR3 loop spans 13 amino acids. CDR1 and CDR2 from the germline V gene are SGHAT and FQNNGV. V lost 0 bases and J 11 bases, leaving 12 bases between the germline ends. The CDR3: CASSLDSTFQQYF. The CDR3 nucleotides are TGTGCCAGCAGCTTAGATTCGACCTTTCAGCAGTATTTT. Full variable domain (rest looked up from reference TRBV11-2 and TRBJ2-3): EAGVAQSPRYKIIEKRQSVAFWCNPISGHATLYWYQQILGQGPKLLIQFQNNGVVDDSQLPKDRFSAERLKGVDSTLKIQPAKLEDSAVYLCASSLDSTFQQYFGPGTRLTVL.

In the case of this clonotype: A read error may explain this, as a much larger clone is one base away. The J gene is TRBJ2-2, the V gene TRBV19; D not resolved. The V gene's germline CDR1 is LNHDA and CDR2 SQIVND (reference sequence). The CDR3 is 10 amino acids. The CDR3, as DNA: TGTGCTACCGAAATAGGGGAGCTGTTTTTT. Its translation is CATEIGELFF.

This clonotype was detected a few times. The V and J genes are TRBV3-1 and TRBJ2-7, with TRBD1 matching 9 bases. V shed 5 bases, J shed 6 bases, and the junction held 11 bases outside the gene matches. The CDR3 is 15 amino acids. Per germline, CDR1 LGHDT and CDR2 YNNKEL (reference sequence). CDR3 bases: TGTGCCAGCAGCGTCACAGGGGGCCTCGACGGCGAGCAGTACTTC. Its protein is CASSVTGGLDGEQYF.

This clonotype was counted between two and nine times. The genes are TRBV25-1 and TRBJ2-5, with D possibly matching TRBD2 (5 bases). Germline assignment: CDR1 MGHDK and CDR2 SYGVNS. The ends were cut back, 3 bases at V and 4 bases at J, with 15 bases in the middle. This CDR3 contains 15 residues. DNA of the CDR3: TGTGCCAGCAGTGACAGCGGAGCAGGCGGAGAGACCCAGTACTTC. Its protein product is CASSDSGAGGETQYF.

This clonotype was seen repeatedly, ten times or more. This chain links TRBV11-2 with TRBJ2-3; 9 bases are a match to TRBD2. Per germline, CDR1 SGHAT and CDR2 FQNNGV. The CDR3 spans 16 residues. J lost 6 bases, V lost 1 base, and 8 bases had no gene match. The CDR3 DNA sequence: TGTGCCAGCAGCTTAGTGTGGACTAGCGAGGGGGATACGCAGTATTTT. It is translated as CASSLVWTSEGDTQYF.

This clonotype was recorded at least ten times. The V call is TRBV2, the J call TRBJ1-2, with 8 bases lining up with TRBD1. The CDR3 runs 13 residues. The germline CDR1 and CDR2 sequences are SNHLY and FYNNEI. The V and J ends lost 5 bases and 8 bases, in that order; junction bases with no gene match: 7. The CDR3 sequence is CASSFTDREGYTF. CDR3 coding DNA: TGTGCCAGCAGTTTTACGGACAGGGAAGGCTACACCTTC.

This clonotype occurred a few times. The gene calls are TRBV19 and TRBJ1-5, with D tentatively TRBD1 (5 bases). The V gene's germline CDR1 is LNHDA and CDR2 SQIVND (reference sequence). This CDR3 contains 15 residues. V dropped 7 bases and J dropped 1 base, with 14 bases sitting between them. CDR3 bases: TGTGCCAGTAATGTTGGGACGCTCAGCAATCAGCCCCAGCATTTT. This gives the protein CASNVGTLSNQPQHF. The full variable domain, its missing parts supplied by reference TRBV19 and TRBJ1-5, is DGGITQSPKYLFRKEGQNVTLSCEQNLNHDAMYWYRQDPGQGLRLIYYSQIVNDFQKGDIAEGYSVSREKKESFPLTVTSAQKNPTAFYLCASNVGTLSNQPQHFGDGTRLSIL.

This sequence joins TRBV2 and TRBJ1-2, with 9 bases identical to TRBD1. Germline V gives CDR1 SNHLY, CDR2 FYNNEI. The CDR3 has 15 amino acids. V shed 7 bases and J 4 bases; nucleotides not matched to a gene: 10. The CDR3 reads CASKPGQGGFYGYTF. The CDR3 DNA follows: TGTGCCAGCAAACCGGGACAGGGCGGATTCTATGGCTACACCTTC.

This clonotype has more than one count but fewer than ten. The gene calls are TRBV18 and TRBJ2-7; D uncertain. The CDR3 contains 15 residues. CDR1 and CDR2 (germline): KGHSH, LQKENI. Trimming stripped 0 bases from V and 0 bases from J, with 9 bases between. The CDR3 nucleotides read TGTGCCAGCTCACCACCGTCCAGGAGCTCCTACGAGCAGTACTTC. Protein product: CASSPPSRSSYEQYF.

The chain carries TRBV10-3 and TRBJ1-3; the D is unclear. Germline V CDR1 and CDR2: ENHRY, SYGVKD. The CDR3 has 14 residues. Between the trimmed V and J ends, which lost 3 bases and 0 bases, there was a span of 6 bases. CDR3 in amino acids: CAISDRTSGNTIYF. CDR3 nucleotides: TGTGCCATCAGTGACCGGACCTCTGGAAACACCATATATTTT.

This clonotype was detected ten times or more. The chain uses TRBV20-1 and TRBJ2-3; 12 nucleotides line up with TRBD2. Losses at the gene ends were 3 bases for V and 4 bases for J; bases not matched to a gene: 5. Germline V lookup: CDR1 DFQATT, CDR2 SNEGSKA (reference sequence). The CDR3 runs 15 residues. This CDR3 is CSASPLAGGSDTQYF. In DNA, the CDR3 is TGCAGTGCTAGCCCACTAGCGGGAGGTTCAGATACGCAGTATTTT.

The sample holds many counts of this clonotype. This sequence joins TRBV28 and TRBJ1-2; the D is unclear. This CDR3 comprises 12 residues. Trimming removed 2 bases at V and 6 bases at J, with 7 bases between. Per the germline V gene, CDR1 is MDHEN and CDR2 is SYDVKM. In DNA form, the CDR3 reads TGTGCCAGCAGTTTAGAGGTGAATGGCTACACCTTC. Translation gives CASSLEVNGYTF.

This clonotype has a handful of counts. V and J are TRBV10-2 and TRBJ2-7; TRBD1 matches at 7 bases. With V trimmed by 6 bases and J by 6 bases, 11 bases remained unmatched. The CDR3 is 14 residues long. Germline V lookup: CDR1 WSHSY, CDR2 SAAADI. CDR3 residues: CASSLTGQGGEQYF. As DNA, the CDR3 is TGCGCCAGCAGCTTGACAGGGCAAGGGGGCGAGCAGTACTTC.

V usage is TRBV20-1 and J usage is TRBJ2-1; 10 bases match TRBD2. This CDR3 spans 18 amino acids. Germline lookup yields CDR1 DFQATT and CDR2 SNEGSKA (reference sequence). V lost 5 bases, J lost 0 bases, and 13 bases stayed unmatched. CDR3 residues: CSAGQAGGPTSSYNEQFF. The CDR3 region has the DNA TGCAGTGCTGGACAAGCGGGAGGGCCAACTAGCTCCTACAATGAGCAGTTCTTC.

The chain joins TRBV7-9 to TRBJ1-2, with D maybe TRBD1 (6 bases). The CDR3 sequence is 14 residues long. V lost 2 bases, J lost 9 bases, and 16 bases lay in between. CDR1 is SEHNR, CDR2 FQNEAQ, per germline (reference sequence). The CDR3 DNA reads as TGTGCCAGCAGCTTAACGGTGGACAGTGTGAGCTACACCTTC. Encoded protein: CASSLTVDSVSYTF.

This clonotype was counted only a few times. V is TRBV12-3 or TRBV12-4 and J is TRBJ2-3; 8 bases map to TRBD2. V lost 6 bases to trimming and J lost 6 bases; unmatched junction nucleotides: 14. The CDR3 loop spans 16 amino acids. In nucleotides, the CDR3 is TGTGCCAGCAGCCAAAAGTCGTCTAGCGGGTCTGATACGCAGTATTTT. It specifies CASSQKSSSGSDTQYF.

The chain carries TRBV19 and TRBJ2-1; TRBD2 is a possible D gene (6 bases). V was pared by 1 base and J by 7 bases, with 14 bases between. This CDR3 comprises 15 residues. CDR1 is LNHDA, CDR2 SQIVND, per germline (reference sequence). CDR3 amino acids: CASSIGVGSGNEQFF. CDR3 DNA sequence: TGTGCCAGTAGTATAGGGGTCGGGAGTGGGAATGAGCAGTTCTTC.

This clonotype was counted at least ten times. V is TRBV12-3 or TRBV12-4 and J is TRBJ2-1; 7 bases align to TRBD2. The CDR3 loop spans 15 amino acids. V lost 7 bases, J lost 5 bases, and 11 bases stayed unmatched. The CDR3 DNA reads as TGTGCCAGCATATCCCAGGGAGGGCTAAACAATGAGCAGTTCTTC. It specifies CASISQGGLNNEQFF.

V gene TRBV15 combines with J gene TRBJ2-1; D possibly matches TRBD1 or TRBD2 (5 bases each). Germline V CDR1 and CDR2: LNHNV, YYDKDF (reference sequence). The CDR3 has 12 amino acids. Trimming pared 6 bases from V and 4 bases from J, leaving 7 bases between. CDR3 sequence reads: CATRGTYNEQFF. CDR3 nucleotides: TGTGCCACCAGGGGGACGTACAATGAGCAGTTCTTC.

The sample holds many counts of this clonotype. This chain links TRBV6-5 with TRBJ2-7, with 9 nucleotides matching TRBD1. CDR1 and CDR2 from the germline V gene are MNHEY and SVGAGI. CDR3 size: 16 residues. V lost 7 bases and J lost 4; bases outside the gene matches: 14. The CDR3: CASTEGGQGSSYEQYF. As DNA, the CDR3 is TGTGCCAGCACCGAAGGAGGACAGGGGTCTTCTTACGAGCAGTACTTC.

This clonotype was observed at least ten times. The chain uses TRBV20-1 and TRBJ2-5; D gene ambiguous. The CDR3 sequence is 11 residues long. V lost 3 bases, J lost 2 bases, and 4 bases lay in between. CDR1 DFQATT and CDR2 SNEGSKA come from the germline V gene (reference sequence). The CDR3 is CSARGQETQYF. CDR3 nucleotide sequence: TGCAGTGCTAGGGGGCAAGAGACCCAGTACTTC.

This clonotype showed up just a few times. The chain carries TRBV14 and TRBJ1-5; the D is unclear. The ends were cut back, 4 bases at V and 5 bases at J, with 12 bases in the middle. The V gene's germline CDR1 is SGHDN and CDR2 FVKESK. The CDR3 totals 14 residues. CDR3 region: CASSPMEADQPQHF. CDR3 bases: TGTGCCAGCAGCCCTATGGAGGCGGATCAGCCCCAGCATTTT.

In the case of this clonotype: A much bigger clone sits one base away, suggesting this may be a read error. This chain uses TRBV6-1 with TRBJ2-7; TRBD1 agrees at 7 bases. Germline V CDR1 and CDR2: MNHNS, SASEGT. V lost 0 bases to trimming and J lost 0 bases; unmatched junction nucleotides: 2. This CDR3 is 15 amino acids long. The CDR3 DNA reads as TGTGCCAGCAGTGAAGCGAGGGGGCACTCCTACGAGCAGTACTTC. It is translated as CASSEARGHSYEQYF.